Listed below are T cell receptor beta chains from one sample, sequenced in a study of prognosis after radiotherapy for stage I lung cancer. TCRdb itself ran the multiplex PCR reads through MiXCR, one entry per CDR3 protein. In the table there are around 25,000 distinct CDR3 sequences, 35% to 40% of which are singletons. The input for sequencing was PBMCs, taken before or after stereotactic body radiation therapy (not recorded which). The origin of the receptors is a donor of 50 years or more with non-small cell lung cancer. CDR3s include the opening cysteine and the closing phenylalanine or tryptophan. The D gene is left open where the match is weak. Clone size appears in some rows only: once, few, many, or a class for an expanded clone.

TRBV6-4,TRBJ1-2,NA,NA,TGTGCCAGCAGTGTTGGTTTGAGAGGGGTCTATGGCTACACCTTC,CASSVGLRGVYGYTF
TRBV27,TRBJ1-5,NA,NA,TGTGCCAGCAGTTTATACCCCAACAGCAATCAGCCCCAGCATTTT,CASSLYPNSNQPQHF
TRBV20-1,TRBJ2-7,NA,many,TGCAGTGCTCGTCAAAGTTTCGCAGAGCAGTACTTC,CSARQSFAEQYF
TRBV12-3/TRBV12-4,TRBJ2-3,NA,NA,TGTGCCAGCAGCGCGACAGTTGGGTGGCCCGCAGATACGCAGTATTTT,CASSATVGWPADTQYF
TRBV11-3,TRBJ2-5,NA,NA,TGTTCTAGCAGCCGCGGGGGAGGGGGAGAGACCCAGTACTTC,CSSSRGGGGETQYF
TRBV14,TRBJ2-1,NA,many,TGTGCCAGCAGCCAATTCGGCGCGACTAACCAGTTCTTC,CASSQFGATNQFF
TRBV11-3,TRBJ2-3,TRBD2,many,TGTGCCAGCAGCTTAGCTCTTTGGGGGAGGGCCGCAGATACGCAGTATTTT,CASSLALWGRAADTQYF
TRBV6-1,TRBJ1-5,NA,many,TGTGCCAGCAGGAAGGGGCCTAATCAGCCCCAGCATTTT,CASRKGPNQPQHF
TRBV4-1,TRBJ1-3,NA,many,TGCGCCAGCAGCCTTCGGGCAGTTGGAAACACCATATATTTT,CASSLRAVGNTIYF
TRBV20-1,TRBJ1-1,NA,NA,TGCAGTGCTAACGACGGAAAACGAGGGCACACTGAAGCTTTCTTT,CSANDGKRGHTEAFF
TRBV7-9,TRBJ2-1,NA,many,TGTGCCAGCAGCAGGGACCTCAACTACAATGAGCAGTTCTTC,CASSRDLNYNEQFF
TRBV5-1,TRBJ1-6,NA,many,TGCGCCAGCAGCTTGCGGTCGGGGAGCTCCTATAATTCACCCCTCCACTTT,CASSLRSGSSYNSPLHF
TRBV6-1,TRBJ2-1,NA,many,TGTGCCAGCAGCTCACGCCCCGGGCCAAGCTCCTACAATGAGCAGTTCTTC,CASSSRPGPSSYNEQFF